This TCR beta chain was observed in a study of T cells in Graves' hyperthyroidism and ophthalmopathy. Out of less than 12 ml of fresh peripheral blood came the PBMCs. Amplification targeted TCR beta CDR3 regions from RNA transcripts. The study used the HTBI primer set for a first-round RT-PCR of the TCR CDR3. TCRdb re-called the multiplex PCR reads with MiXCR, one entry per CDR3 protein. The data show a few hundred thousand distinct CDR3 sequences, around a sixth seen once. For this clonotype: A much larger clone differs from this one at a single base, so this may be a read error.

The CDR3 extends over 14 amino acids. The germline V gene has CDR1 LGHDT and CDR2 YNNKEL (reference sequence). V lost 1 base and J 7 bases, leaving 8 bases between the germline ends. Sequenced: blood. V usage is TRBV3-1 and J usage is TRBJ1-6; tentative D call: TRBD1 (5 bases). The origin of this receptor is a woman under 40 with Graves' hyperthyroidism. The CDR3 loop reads CASSQGEGNSPLHF. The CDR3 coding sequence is TGTGCCAGCAGCCAAGGAGAGGGGAATTCACCCCTCCACTTT.